The T cell receptor (beta chain) described here comes from a study of Tregs in tolerant kidney transplant recipients. Broader study findings: Few patients were studied, so findings need validation in larger groups.

Only in-frame clones appear in the TCRdb table, and some are missing; sequencing was by immunoSEQ multiplex PCR. The data show some 250,000 clones, about four fifths seen once. Germline values: CDR1 KGHSH, CDR2 LQKENI. This CDR3 comprises 15 residues. V was cut by 2 bases and J by 1 base, with 11 bases left in between. A note on this clone: Its antigen is currently unknown.

Unstimulated Tregs (CD4+CD25+CD127-) and CD4+CD25- non-Tregs were sorted from PBMCs. The genes are TRBV18 and TRBJ1-1; tentatively, D is TRBD1 (6 bases). The specimen sequenced was CD4+ T cells from blood. The source is a human donor in good health. CDR3 sequence: CASSPGGAQNTEAFF. The CDR3 bases are TGTGCCAGCTCACCAGGGGGGGCGCAGAACACTGAAGCTTTCTTT.